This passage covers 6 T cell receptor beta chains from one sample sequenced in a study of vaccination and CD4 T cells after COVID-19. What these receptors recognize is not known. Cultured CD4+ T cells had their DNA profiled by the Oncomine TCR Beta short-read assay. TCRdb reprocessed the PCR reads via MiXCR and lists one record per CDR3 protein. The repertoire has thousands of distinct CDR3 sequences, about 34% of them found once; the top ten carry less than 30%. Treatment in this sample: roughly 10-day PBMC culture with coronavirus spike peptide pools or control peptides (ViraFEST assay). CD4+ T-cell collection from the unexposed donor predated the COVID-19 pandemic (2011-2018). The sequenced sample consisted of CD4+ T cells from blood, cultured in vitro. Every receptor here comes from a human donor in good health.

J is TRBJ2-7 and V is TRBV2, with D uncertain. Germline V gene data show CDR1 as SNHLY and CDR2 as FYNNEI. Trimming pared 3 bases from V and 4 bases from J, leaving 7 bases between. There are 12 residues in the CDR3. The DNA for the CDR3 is TGTGCCAGCAGTGAGAGCAAATACGAGCAGTACTTC. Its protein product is CASSESKYEQYF.

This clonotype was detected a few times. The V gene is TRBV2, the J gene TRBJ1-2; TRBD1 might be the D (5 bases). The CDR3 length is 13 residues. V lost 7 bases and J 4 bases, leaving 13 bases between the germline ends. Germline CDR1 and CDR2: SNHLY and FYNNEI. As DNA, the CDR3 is TGTGCCAGCATAAAACCAGGGACCTATGGCTACACCTTC. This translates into CASIKPGTYGYTF.

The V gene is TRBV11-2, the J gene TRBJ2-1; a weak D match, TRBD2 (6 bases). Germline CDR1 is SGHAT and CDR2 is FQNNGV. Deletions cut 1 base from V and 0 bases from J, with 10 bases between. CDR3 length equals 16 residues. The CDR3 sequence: CASSLVVGGSYNEQFF. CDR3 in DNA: TGTGCCAGCAGCTTAGTTGTGGGGGGCTCCTACAATGAGCAGTTCTTC. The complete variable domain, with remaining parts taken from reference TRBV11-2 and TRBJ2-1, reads EAGVAQSPRYKIIEKRQSVAFWCNPISGHATLYWYQQILGQGPKLLIQFQNNGVVDDSQLPKDRFSAERLKGVDSTLKIQPAKLEDSAVYLCASSLVVGGSYNEQFFGPGTRLTVL.

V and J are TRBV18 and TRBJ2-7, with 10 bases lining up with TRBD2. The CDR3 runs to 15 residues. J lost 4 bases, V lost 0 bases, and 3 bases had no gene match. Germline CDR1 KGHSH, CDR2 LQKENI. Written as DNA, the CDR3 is TGTGCCAGCTCACCACCGGGACTAGCGCTGTACGAGCAGTACTTC. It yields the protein CASSPPGLALYEQYF. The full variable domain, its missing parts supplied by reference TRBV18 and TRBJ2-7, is NAGVMQNPRHLVRRRGQEARLRCSPMKGHSHVYWYRQLPEEGLKFMVYLQKENIIDESGMPKERFSAEFPKEGPSILRIQQVVRGDSAAYFCASSPPGLALYEQYFGPGTRLTVT.

The CDR3, as DNA: TGTGCCACCAAGAACCAGCCCCAGCATTTT. Residues: CATKNQPQHF. The chain is built from TRBV15 and TRBJ1-5; D not certain. Germline V gene lookup returns CDR1 LNHNV and CDR2 YYDKDF (reference sequence). The CDR3 loop spans 10 amino acids. V dropped 7 bases and J dropped 7 bases, with 5 bases sitting between them.

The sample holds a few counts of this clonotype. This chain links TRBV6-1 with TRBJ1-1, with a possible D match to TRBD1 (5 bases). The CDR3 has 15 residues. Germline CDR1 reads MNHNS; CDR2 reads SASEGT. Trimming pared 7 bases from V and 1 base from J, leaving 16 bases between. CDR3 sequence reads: CASTNTRTSNTEAFF. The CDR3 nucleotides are TGTGCCAGCACCAACACTCGGACATCGAACACTGAAGCTTTCTTT.